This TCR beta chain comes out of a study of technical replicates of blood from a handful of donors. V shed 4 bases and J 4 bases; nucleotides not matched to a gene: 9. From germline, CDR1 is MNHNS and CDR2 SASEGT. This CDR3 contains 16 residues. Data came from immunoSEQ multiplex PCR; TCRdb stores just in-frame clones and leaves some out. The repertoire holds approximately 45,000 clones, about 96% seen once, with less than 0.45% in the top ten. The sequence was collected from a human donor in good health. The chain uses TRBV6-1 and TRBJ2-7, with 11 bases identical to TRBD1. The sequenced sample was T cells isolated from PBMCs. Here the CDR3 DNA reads TGTGCCAGCAGTGGCTCCGGACAGGGGGCGCGTTACGAGCAGTACTTC. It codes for CASSGSGQGARYEQYF.